Listed below are T cell receptor beta chains from one sample, sequenced in a study of blood T cell repertoires in COVID-19. The method was immunoSEQ multiplex PCR; TCRdb's version includes in-frame clones alone and lacks a portion of them. The sample lists over 450,000 clones, around nine tenths occurring once. Sequenced sample: peripheral blood. The receptors shown here come from a woman in her forties or fifties with COVID-19, enrolled during active disease. Each CDR3 is given with its conserved first and last residue. Each record gives: D gene, clone size, J gene, V gene, CDR3 DNA, CDR3 protein. A D gene is named only where the DNA matches it firmly. Part of the rows lack a size; the others show once, few, many or a class for expanded clones.

NA | once | TRBJ1-3 | TRBV11-2 | TGTGCCAGCAGCTTAGGAGCGGGGACTGGAAACACCATATATTTT | CASSLGAGTGNTIYF
NA | NA | TRBJ1-4 | TRBV28 | TGTGCCAGCAGTTTTATCCGGGCTAATGAAAAACTGTTTTTT | CASSFIRANEKLFF
TRBD1 | NA | TRBJ1-2 | TRBV6-6 | TGTGCCAGCAGTTTCCCGGACAGGAACTATGGCTACACCTTC | CASSFPDRNYGYTF
TRBD1 | NA | TRBJ1-2 | TRBV7-3 | TGTGCCAGCAGCTTAAGCCCGGGACAGCTATATGGCTACACCTTC | CASSLSPGQLYGYTF
NA | few | TRBJ2-5 | TRBV19 | TGTGCCAGTAGTATGTCCCCCCCAGGGGAGACCCAGTACTTC | CASSMSPPGETQYF
TRBD2 | NA | TRBJ2-2 | TRBV5-1 | TGCGCCAGCAGCCCAGGTTTGTCACTAGCGGGGCTACCGAACACCGGGGAGCTGTTTTTT | CASSPGLSLAGLPNTGELFF
NA | NA | TRBJ2-1 | TRBV5-1 | TGCGCCAGCAGCTTGTCCTTAAGCGGCAGGAACAATGAGCAGTTCTTC | CASSLSLSGRNNEQFF
NA | NA | TRBJ2-7 | TRBV5-1 | TGCGCCAGCAGCTTGGGCCGGGAGCAGTACTTC | CASSLGREQYF
TRBD1 | NA | TRBJ1-2 | TRBV5-5 | TGTGCCAGCAGCGAGGGGGACAGTCCTAACTATGGCTACACCTTC | CASSEGDSPNYGYTF
TRBD2 | NA | TRBJ2-3 | TRBV7-9 | TGTGCCAGCAGCTACTCACTAGCGGGGGGGAAAGATACGCAGTATTTT | CASSYSLAGGKDTQYF
NA | once | TRBJ1-2 | TRBV27 | TGTGCCAGCAGTTCTCTCCAGGGTTTAGAGTATGGCTACACCTTC | CASSSLQGLEYGYTF
NA | few | TRBJ1-5 | TRBV30 | TGTGCCTGCGAGGAACAAAATCAGCCCCAGCATTTT | CACEEQNQPQHF
TRBD1 | NA | TRBJ1-2 | TRBV30 | TGTGCCTGGAGTGGCCGAAACCGGGACAGATATGGCTACACCTTC | CAWSGRNRDRYGYTF
TRBD1 | NA | TRBJ2-1 | TRBV7-7 | TGTGCCAGCAGCTTATTAGGGGGCACCAATGAGCAGTTCTTC | CASSLLGGTNEQFF
TRBD1 | NA | TRBJ1-4 | TRBV2 | TGTGCCAGCAGTGAAGGGACAGGGGGGGCTAATGAAAAACTGTTTTTT | CASSEGTGGANEKLFF
NA | once | TRBJ2-1 | TRBV9 | TGTGCCAGCAGCGTAGGGACTTCATCCTACAATGAGCAGTTCTTC | CASSVGTSSYNEQFF
TRBD1 | once | TRBJ2-7 | TRBV19 | TGTGCCAGTAGCTACTCCGGGACAGGTAGGGACGAGCAGTACTTC | CASSYSGTGRDEQYF
NA | NA | TRBJ2-1 | TRBV4-2 | TGTGCCAGCAGCCAAGCAGGGCGATTTAATGAGCAGTTCTTC | CASSQAGRFNEQFF
TRBD2 | NA | TRBJ2-3 | TRBV19 | TGTGCCACCCGGCTAGCGGGGGCTTCCGCACATACGCAGTATTTT | CATRLAGASAHTQYF
TRBD1 | NA | TRBJ1-2 | TRBV6-5 | TGTGCCAGCCAGGGGGACCCACCCTATGGCTACACCTTC | CASQGDPPYGYTF
NA | NA | TRBJ2-7 | TRBV4-1 | TGCGCCAGCAGCCTTCCAGGGACCTACGAGCAGTACTTC | CASSLPGTYEQYF
TRBD2 | NA | TRBJ2-3 | TRBV5-1 | TGCGCCAGCAGCTCGTCCCGACTAGCGGGGGGGCCAAGGTCCCCAGATACGCAGTATTTT | CASSSSRLAGGPRSPDTQYF
TRBD1 | NA | TRBJ1-4 | TRBV10-2 | TGCGCCAGCAGGCCCCGGTACGGGACAGGGGGCACGGCTAATGAAAAACTGTTTTTT | CASRPRYGTGGTANEKLFF
NA | NA | TRBJ1-4 | TRBV5-8 | TGTGCCAGCAGCTCCTCCCTGGGAGGGCTGGGCGAAAAACTGTTTTTT | CASSSSLGGLGEKLFF
TRBD1 | NA | TRBJ2-3 | TRBV5-1 | TGCGCCAGCAGCTTGTTTGCCGACAGGGGGACAGATACGCAGTATTTT | CASSLFADRGTDTQYF
NA | few | TRBJ1-2 | TRBV19 | TGTGCCAGTAGTATAGTTGGCAACTATGGCTACACCTTC | CASSIVGNYGYTF
TRBD1 | NA | TRBJ1-1 | TRBV5-6 | TGTGCCAGCAGCTTGGGGACGGGACAGGGAAGGACTGAAGCTTTCTTT | CASSLGTGQGRTEAFF
NA | NA | TRBJ1-4 | TRBV11-2 | TGTGCCAGCAGCCCATCGGTAGATATACTGTTTTTT | CASSPSVDILFF
TRBD1 | once | TRBJ1-1 | TRBV15 | TGTGCCACCAGCATGGACAGGACGAACACTGAAGCTTTCTTT | CATSMDRTNTEAFF
NA | once | TRBJ1-1 | TRBV4-1 | TGCGCCAGCAGCCAAGATGCGACAGGAGGCACTGAAGCTTTCTTT | CASSQDATGGTEAFF
NA | NA | TRBJ2-7 | TRBV30 | TGTGCCTGGAGCAGGGGCACCTCCTACGAGCAGTACTTC | CAWSRGTSYEQYF
TRBD1 | few | TRBJ2-7 | TRBV27 | TGTGCCAGCAGTTTTTGGGACAGGATCTACGAGCAGTACTTC | CASSFWDRIYEQYF
NA | NA | TRBJ1-1 | TRBV29-1 | TGCAGCGTTGTGAACAGGGTCCCCCTTCCGAACACTGAAGCTTTCTTT | CSVVNRVPLPNTEAFF
NA | NA | TRBJ1-5 | TRBV6-6 | TGTGCCAGCAGTTACTTCCTTACTAGCCCTCTGCCCCAGCATTTT | CASSYFLTSPLPQHF
NA | few | TRBJ1-2 | TRBV19 | TGTGCCAGTAGTAGACAGGTTGAAGGCTATGGCTACACCTTC | CASSRQVEGYGYTF
NA | NA | TRBJ1-1 | TRBV3-1/TRBV3-2 | TGTGCCAGCAGCCACGATCCCGGGGTTGAAGCTTTCTTT | CASSHDPGVEAFF
TRBD1 | few | TRBJ1-2 | TRBV5-4 | TGTGCCAGCAGCTTGGGGCAGGGGGAGAATGGCTACACCTTC | CASSLGQGENGYTF
TRBD1 | NA | TRBJ2-7 | TRBV30 | TGTGCCTGGAGTGCGACAGGGAAGGGCTACGAGCAGTACTTC | CAWSATGKGYEQYF
NA | NA | TRBJ1-1 | TRBV4-1 | TGCGCCAGCAGCCAGTACAAAGACACTGAAGCTTTCTTT | CASSQYKDTEAFF
NA | NA | TRBJ2-2 | TRBV9 | TGTGCCAGCAGCGTAGTGTTCTCCGGGGAGCTGTTTTTT | CASSVVFSGELFF
TRBD1 | once | TRBJ1-1 | TRBV29-1 | TGCAGCGTTGAAGATCTTCGACAGGGACCTGAAGCTTTCTTT | CSVEDLRQGPEAFF
TRBD1 | NA | TRBJ2-7 | TRBV3-1/TRBV3-2 | TGTGCCAGCAGCCGGGACAGGGGAGTCCTGGGGGGCGACGAGCAGTACTTC | CASSRDRGVLGGDEQYF
NA | NA | TRBJ1-1 | TRBV5-1 | TGCGCCAGCAGCTTGGAGGGAGGGGTAGGGACTGAAGCTTTCTTT | CASSLEGGVGTEAFF
TRBD1 | NA | TRBJ1-2 | TRBV28 | TGTGCCAGCAGTTTACAGGGGGCGGAAGGCTACACCTTC | CASSLQGAEGYTF
TRBD1 | NA | TRBJ1-3 | TRBV30 | TGTGCCTGGGGGACAGGGAACGAAAACACCATATATTTT | CAWGTGNENTIYF
TRBD1 | NA | TRBJ1-4 | TRBV6-5 | TGTGCCAGCAGTCGACAGGGAGCGGCTGAAAAACTGTTTTTT | CASSRQGAAEKLFF
TRBD1 | NA | TRBJ2-7 | TRBV4-1 | TGCGCCAGCAGCCAATTTTTCGGGACAGCTCCCTACGAGCAGTACTTC | CASSQFFGTAPYEQYF
NA | NA | TRBJ2-1 | TRBV2 | TGTGCCAGCAGCCCGGGACTTGTCTACAATGAGCAGTTCTTC | CASSPGLVYNEQFF
NA | NA | TRBJ1-3 | TRBV7-2 | TGTGCCAGCAGCTTACAGGGATCAGGTGGAAACACCATATATTTT | CASSLQGSGGNTIYF
NA | NA | TRBJ1-1 | TRBV3-1/TRBV3-2 | TGTGCCAGCAGCCAAATAACAGACACTGAAGCTTTCTTT | CASSQITDTEAFF
TRBD1 | once | TRBJ2-2 | TRBV9 | TGTGCCAGCAGCCCCAGCTGGGGGACAGGGTCTAACACCGGGGAGCTGTTTTTT | CASSPSWGTGSNTGELFF
TRBD1 | NA | TRBJ1-2 | TRBV27 | TGTGCCAGCAGCCCTTTCGGACGACAGGGAGACTATGGCTACACCTTC | CASSPFGRQGDYGYTF
TRBD1 | NA | TRBJ2-1 | TRBV9 | TGTGCCAGCAGCGTAACAGGGGTTACTTACAATGAGCAGTTCTTC | CASSVTGVTYNEQFF
TRBD1 | few | TRBJ1-5 | TRBV6-2/TRBV6-3 | TGTGCCAGCAGTGACGGGACAGGTGGGGATCAGCCCCAGCATTTT | CASSDGTGGDQPQHF
NA | NA | TRBJ2-7 | TRBV29-1 | TGCAGCGTATGGGGTAGCGGCGGGGACTACGAGCAGTACTTC | CSVWGSGGDYEQYF
NA | NA | TRBJ2-7 | TRBV2 | TGTGCCAGCGGACATCCTAGGGGGGGGGTAGTCGAGCAGTACTTC | CASGHPRGGVVEQYF